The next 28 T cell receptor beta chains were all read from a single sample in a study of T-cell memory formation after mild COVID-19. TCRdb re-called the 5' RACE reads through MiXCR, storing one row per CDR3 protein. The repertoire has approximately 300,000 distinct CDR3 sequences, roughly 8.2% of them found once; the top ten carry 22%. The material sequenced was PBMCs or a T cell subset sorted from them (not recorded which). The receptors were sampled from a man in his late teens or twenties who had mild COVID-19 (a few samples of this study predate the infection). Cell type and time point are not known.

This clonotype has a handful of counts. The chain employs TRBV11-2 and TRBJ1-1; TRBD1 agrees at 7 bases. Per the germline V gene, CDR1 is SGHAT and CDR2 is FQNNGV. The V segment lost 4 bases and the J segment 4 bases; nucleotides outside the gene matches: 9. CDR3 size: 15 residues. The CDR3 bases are TGTGCCAGCAGCTCCCAGACAGGGAGGGCCACTGAAGCTTTCTTT. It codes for CASSSQTGRATEAFF.

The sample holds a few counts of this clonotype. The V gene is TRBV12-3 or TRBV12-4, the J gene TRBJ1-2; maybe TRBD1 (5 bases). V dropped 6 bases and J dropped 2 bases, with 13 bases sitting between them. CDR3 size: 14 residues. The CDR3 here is CASRNRIPNYGYTF. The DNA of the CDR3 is TGTGCCAGCAGGAACAGGATTCCAAACTATGGCTACACCTTC.

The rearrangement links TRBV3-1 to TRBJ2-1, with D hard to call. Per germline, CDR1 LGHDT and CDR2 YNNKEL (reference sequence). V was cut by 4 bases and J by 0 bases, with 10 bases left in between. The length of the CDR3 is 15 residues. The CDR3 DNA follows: TGTGCCAGCAGCCTAGAGATTAGCTCCTACAATGAGCAGTTCTTC. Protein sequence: CASSLEISSYNEQFF.

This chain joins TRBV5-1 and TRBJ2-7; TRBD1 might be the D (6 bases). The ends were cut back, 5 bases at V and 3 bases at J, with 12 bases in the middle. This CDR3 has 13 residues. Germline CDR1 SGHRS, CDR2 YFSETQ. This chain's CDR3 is CASSRDTDYEQYF. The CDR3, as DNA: TGCGCCAGCAGTCGGGACACCGACTACGAGCAGTACTTC.

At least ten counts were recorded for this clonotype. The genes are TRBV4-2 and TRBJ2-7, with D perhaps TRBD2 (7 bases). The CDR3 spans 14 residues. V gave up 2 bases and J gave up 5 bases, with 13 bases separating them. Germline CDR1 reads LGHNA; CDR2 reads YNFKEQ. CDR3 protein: CASSQLWGGHEQYF. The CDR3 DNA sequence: TGTGCCAGCAGCCAACTCTGGGGGGGCCACGAGCAGTACTTC.

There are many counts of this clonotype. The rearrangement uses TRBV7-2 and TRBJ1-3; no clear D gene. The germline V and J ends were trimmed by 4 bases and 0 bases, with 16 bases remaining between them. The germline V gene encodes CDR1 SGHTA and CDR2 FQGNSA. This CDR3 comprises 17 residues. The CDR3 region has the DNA TGTGCCAGCAGCTCTATTCCCGGACGGAGCTCTGGAAACACCATATATTTT. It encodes CASSSIPGRSSGNTIYF.

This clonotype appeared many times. The CDR3 loop is CASSLEGLALKYF. CDR3 DNA sequence: TGCGCCAGCAGCTTGGAGGGACTAGCACTCAAATACTTC. This rearrangement joins TRBV5-1 to TRBJ2-5; 9 bases fit TRBD2. From germline, CDR1 is SGHRS and CDR2 YFSETQ. This CDR3 spans 13 amino acids. V trimming: 0 bases; J trimming: 14 bases; junction bases outside the gene matches: 8.

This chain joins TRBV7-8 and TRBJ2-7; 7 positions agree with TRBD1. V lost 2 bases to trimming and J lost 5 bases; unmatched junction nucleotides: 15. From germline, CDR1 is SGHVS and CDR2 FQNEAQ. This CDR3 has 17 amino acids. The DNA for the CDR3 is TGTGCCAGCAGCTTACGAGCCTTAGGGGGCAAAGTCCACGAGCAGTACTTC. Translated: CASSLRALGGKVHEQYF.

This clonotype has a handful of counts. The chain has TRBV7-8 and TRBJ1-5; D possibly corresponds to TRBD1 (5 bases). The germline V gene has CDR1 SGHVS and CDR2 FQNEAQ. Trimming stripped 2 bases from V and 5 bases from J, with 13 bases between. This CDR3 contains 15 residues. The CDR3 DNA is TGTGCCAGCAGCTTAAGAGGGGTGGGTGATCAGCCCCAGCATTTT. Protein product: CASSLRGVGDQPQHF.

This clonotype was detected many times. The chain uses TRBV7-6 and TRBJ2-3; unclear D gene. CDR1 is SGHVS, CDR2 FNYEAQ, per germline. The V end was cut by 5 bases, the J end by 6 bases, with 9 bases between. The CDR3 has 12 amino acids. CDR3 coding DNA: TGTGCCAGCAGCCCTTCATGGGATACGCAGTATTTT. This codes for CASSPSWDTQYF.

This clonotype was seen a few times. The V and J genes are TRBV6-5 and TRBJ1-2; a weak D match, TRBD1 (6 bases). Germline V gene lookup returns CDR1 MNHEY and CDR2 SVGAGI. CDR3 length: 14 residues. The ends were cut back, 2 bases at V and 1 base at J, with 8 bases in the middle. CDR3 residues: CASSYNRDNYGYTF. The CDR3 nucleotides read TGTGCCAGCAGTTACAACAGGGATAACTATGGCTACACCTTC.

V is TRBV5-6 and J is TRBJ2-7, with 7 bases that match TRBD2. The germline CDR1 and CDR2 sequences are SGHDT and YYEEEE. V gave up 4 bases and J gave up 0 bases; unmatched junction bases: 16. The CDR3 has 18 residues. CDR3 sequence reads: CASSPLVAGDLSSYEQYF. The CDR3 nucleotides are TGTGCCAGCAGCCCCCTTGTGGCGGGGGACCTCAGCTCCTACGAGCAGTACTTC.

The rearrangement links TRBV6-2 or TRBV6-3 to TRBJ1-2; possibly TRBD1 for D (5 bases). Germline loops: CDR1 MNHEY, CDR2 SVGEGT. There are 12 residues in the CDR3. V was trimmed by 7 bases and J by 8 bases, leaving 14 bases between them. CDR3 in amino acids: CASTTRGNGYTF. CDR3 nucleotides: TGTGCCAGCACCACACGGGGGAACGGCTACACCTTC.

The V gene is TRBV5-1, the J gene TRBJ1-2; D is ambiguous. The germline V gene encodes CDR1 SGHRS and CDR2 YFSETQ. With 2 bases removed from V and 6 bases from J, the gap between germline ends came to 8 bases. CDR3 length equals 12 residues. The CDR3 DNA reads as TGCGCCAGCAGCTTAGACTACGATGGCTACACCTTC. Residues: CASSLDYDGYTF.

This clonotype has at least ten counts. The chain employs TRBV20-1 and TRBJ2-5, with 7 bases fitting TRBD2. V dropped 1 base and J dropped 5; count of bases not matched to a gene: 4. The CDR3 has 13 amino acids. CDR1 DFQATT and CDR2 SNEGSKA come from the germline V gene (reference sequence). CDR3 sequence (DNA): TGCAGTGCTAGAGGGCGGGGAGGGGAGACCCAGTACTTC. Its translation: CSARGRGGETQYF.

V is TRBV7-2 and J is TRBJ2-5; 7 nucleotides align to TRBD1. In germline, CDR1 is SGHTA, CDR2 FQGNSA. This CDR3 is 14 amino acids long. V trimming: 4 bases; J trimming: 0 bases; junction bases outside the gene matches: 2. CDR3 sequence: CASSSGQYQETQYF. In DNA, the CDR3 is TGTGCCAGCAGCTCGGGACAGTACCAAGAGACCCAGTACTTC. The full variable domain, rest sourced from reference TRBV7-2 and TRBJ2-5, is GAGVSQSPSNKVTEKGKDVELRCDPISGHTALYWYRQSLGQGLEFLIYFQGNSAPDKSGLPSDRFSAERTGGSVSTLTIQRTQQEDSAVYLCASSSGQYQETQYFGPGTRLLVL.

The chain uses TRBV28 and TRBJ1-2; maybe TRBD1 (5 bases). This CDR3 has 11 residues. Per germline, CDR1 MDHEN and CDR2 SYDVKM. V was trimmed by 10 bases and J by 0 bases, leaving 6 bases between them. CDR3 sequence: CATGPNYGYTF. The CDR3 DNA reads TGTGCCACGGGACCTAACTATGGCTACACCTTC.

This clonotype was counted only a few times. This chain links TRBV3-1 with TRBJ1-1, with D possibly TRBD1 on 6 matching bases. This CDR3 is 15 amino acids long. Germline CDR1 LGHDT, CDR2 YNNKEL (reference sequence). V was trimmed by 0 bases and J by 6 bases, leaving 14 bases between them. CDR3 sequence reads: CASSQEGGRFAEAFF. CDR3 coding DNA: TGTGCCAGCAGCCAAGAAGGGGGGCGTTTCGCTGAAGCTTTCTTT.

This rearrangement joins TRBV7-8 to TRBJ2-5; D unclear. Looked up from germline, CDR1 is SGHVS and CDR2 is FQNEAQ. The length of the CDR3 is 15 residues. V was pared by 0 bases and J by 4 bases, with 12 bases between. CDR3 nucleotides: TGTGCCAGCAGCTTAGCCCCTCTGGATAGAGAGACCCAGTACTTC. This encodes CASSLAPLDRETQYF.

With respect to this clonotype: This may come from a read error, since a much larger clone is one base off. The CDR3 loop reads CASSVSQGPNEQYF. CDR3 in DNA: TGTGCCAGCAGCGTCTCACAGGGGCCCAACGAGCAGTACTTC. The chain combines TRBV9 with TRBJ2-7, with 7 positions matching TRBD1. The germline V gene has CDR1 SGDLS and CDR2 YYNGEE. CDR3 length: 14 amino acids. Trimming removed 2 bases from V and 5 bases from J; junction bases left unmatched: 7.

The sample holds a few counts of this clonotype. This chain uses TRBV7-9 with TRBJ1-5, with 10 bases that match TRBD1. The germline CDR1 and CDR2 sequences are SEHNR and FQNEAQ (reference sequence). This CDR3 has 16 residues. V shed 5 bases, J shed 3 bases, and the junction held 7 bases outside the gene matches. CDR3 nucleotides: TGTGCCAGCAGCATCGGGACAGGGGTCCCCAATCAGCCCCAGCATTTT. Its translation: CASSIGTGVPNQPQHF.

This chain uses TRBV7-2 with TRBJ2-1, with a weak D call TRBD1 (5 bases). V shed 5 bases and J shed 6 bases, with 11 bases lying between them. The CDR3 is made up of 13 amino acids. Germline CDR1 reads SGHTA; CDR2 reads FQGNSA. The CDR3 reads CASSLGHPNEQFF. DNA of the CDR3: TGTGCCAGCAGCCTAGGACACCCCAATGAGCAGTTCTTC. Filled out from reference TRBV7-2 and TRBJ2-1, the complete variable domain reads GAGVSQSPSNKVTEKGKDVELRCDPISGHTALYWYRQSLGQGLEFLIYFQGNSAPDKSGLPSDRFSAERTGGSVSTLTIQRTQQEDSAVYLCASSLGHPNEQFFGPGTRLTVL.

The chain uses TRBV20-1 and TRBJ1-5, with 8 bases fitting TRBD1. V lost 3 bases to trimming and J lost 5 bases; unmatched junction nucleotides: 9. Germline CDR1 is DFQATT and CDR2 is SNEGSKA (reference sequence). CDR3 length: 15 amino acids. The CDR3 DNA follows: TGCAGTGCTAGTCTCGACAGGGGATATGATCAGCCCCAGCATTTT. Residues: CSASLDRGYDQPQHF.

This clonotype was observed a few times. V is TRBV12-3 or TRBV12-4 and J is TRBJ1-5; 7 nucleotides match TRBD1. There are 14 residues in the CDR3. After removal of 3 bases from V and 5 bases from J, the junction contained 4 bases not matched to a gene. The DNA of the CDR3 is TGTGCCAGCAGTTTGGCCGGACAGGATCAGCCCCAGCATTTT. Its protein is CASSLAGQDQPQHF.

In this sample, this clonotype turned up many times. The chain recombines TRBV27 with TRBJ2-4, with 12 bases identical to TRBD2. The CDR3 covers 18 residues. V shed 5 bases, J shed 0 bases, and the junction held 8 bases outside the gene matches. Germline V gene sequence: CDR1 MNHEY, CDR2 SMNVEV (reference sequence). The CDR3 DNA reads TGTGCCAGCAGTAAACTAGCGGGGGGCATAATAGCCAAAAACATTCAGTACTTC. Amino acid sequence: CASSKLAGGIIAKNIQYF.

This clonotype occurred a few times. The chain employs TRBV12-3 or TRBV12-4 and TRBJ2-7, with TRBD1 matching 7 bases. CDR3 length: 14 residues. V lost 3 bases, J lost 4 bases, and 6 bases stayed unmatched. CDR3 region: CASSFGDSYYEQYF. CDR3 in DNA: TGTGCCAGCAGTTTCGGGGACAGTTATTACGAGCAGTACTTC.

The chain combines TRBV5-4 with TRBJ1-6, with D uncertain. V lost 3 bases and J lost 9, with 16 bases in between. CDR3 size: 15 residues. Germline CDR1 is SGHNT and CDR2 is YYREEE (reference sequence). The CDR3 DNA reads TGTGCCAGCAGCTACGGACGGATCGCTCTTTCACCCCTCCACTTT. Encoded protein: CASSYGRIALSPLHF.

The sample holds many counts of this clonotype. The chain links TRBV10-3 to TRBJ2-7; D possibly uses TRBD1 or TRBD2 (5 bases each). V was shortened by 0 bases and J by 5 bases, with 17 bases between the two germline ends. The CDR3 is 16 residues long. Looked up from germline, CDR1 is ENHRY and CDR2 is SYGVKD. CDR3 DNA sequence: TGTGCCATCAGTGAGTCCGGGCAGGGACCCGTCAACGAGCAGTACTTC. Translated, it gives CAISESGQGPVNEQYF.